A single sample is the source of the 14 T cell receptor beta chains below, sequenced in a study of Graves' ophthalmopathy and Graves' hyperthyroidism. RNA transcripts served as template for amplifying TCR beta CDR3 sequences. Second-round multiplex PCR came after first-round RT-PCR with HTBI primers. TCRdb ran MiXCR on the multiplex PCR reads and lists one entry per CDR3 protein. The table records tens of thousands of distinct CDR3 sequences, 52% of them present only once. The sequencing input was peripheral blood. These receptors came from an adult man with Graves' ophthalmopathy.

The table lists this clonotype with many counts. The V gene is TRBV6-2 or TRBV6-3, the J gene TRBJ2-7; D not certain. Germline assignment: CDR1 MNHEY and CDR2 SVGEGT. The CDR3 loop spans 12 amino acids. V was clipped by 2 bases and J by 5 bases, with 7 bases between them. The CDR3 coding sequence is TGTGCCAGCAGTTACGGTACCCACGAGCAGTACGTC. Its translation: CASSYGTHEQYV.

By proportion, this clonotype is medium-sized (0.01 to 0.1%). CDR3 sequence: CASSWGITYEQYF. CDR3 bases: TGTGCCAGCAGCTGGGGAATCACCTACGAGCAGTACTTC. The chain recombines TRBV2 with TRBJ2-7; unclear D gene. The length of the CDR3 is 13 residues. CDR1 and CDR2 from the germline V gene are SNHLY and FYNNEI. The V and J ends lost 6 bases and 2 bases respectively, with 11 bases between them.

The rearrangement uses TRBV25-1 and TRBJ2-2, with 9 bases fitting TRBD1. Germline lookup yields CDR1 MGHDK and CDR2 SYGVNS. Trimming removed 1 base from V and 6 bases from J; junction bases left unmatched: 3. CDR3 size: 15 residues. CDR3 sequence: CASSEFGTGSGELFF. In DNA, the CDR3 is TGTGCCAGCAGTGAATTTGGGACAGGGTCCGGGGAGCTGTTTTTT.

This chain links TRBV19 with TRBJ1-1, with unresolved D. This CDR3 contains 14 residues. Trimming removed 3 bases at V and 1 base at J, with 9 bases between. Looked up from germline, CDR1 is LNHDA and CDR2 is SQIVND (reference sequence). Written as DNA, the CDR3 is TGTGCCAGTAGTATTGGACGGGGGAACACTGAAGCTTTCTTT. Its protein is CASSIGRGNTEAFF.

As regards this clonotype: In this CDR3 the conserved last residue, phenylalanine or tryptophan, is missing, so a read error is likely. Because the CDR3's place on the DNA is in doubt, the DNA is left out and the CDR3 is given as listed by TCRdb. The V call is TRBV3-2, the J call TRBJ2-7; the table's D gene call, TRBD1, was not cross checked with the DNA. TRBV3-2 is recorded as a pseudogene. With termini counted, the CDR3 has 17 amino acids. The chain's CDR3 is CASRAGTGGNTIYEQYC.

In its sample, this clonotype was seen once. The CDR3 end shows no conserved phenylalanine or tryptophan, and so a read error is likely. The limits of the CDR3 on the DNA are not certain, so only TCRdb's listed CDR3 is given. The rearrangement links TRBV19 to TRBJ2-5; TRBD2, as called in the table, went unchecked against the DNA. The CDR3 contains 18 residues when both ends are counted. Germline V gene data show CDR1 as LNHDA and CDR2 as SQIVND (reference sequence). The chain's CDR3 is CASSSGGGDGVHGYTFGS.

This clonotype appeared many times. DNA of the CDR3: TGTGCCAGCAGTGAAGAGCTTAGGGGGGGGGGACAAGAGACCCAGTACTTC. Amino acids: CASSEELRGGGQETQYF. This chain connects TRBV6-1 to TRBJ2-5; the D gene is possibly TRBD2 (7 bases). The germline CDR1 and CDR2 sequences are MNHNS and SASEGT. The CDR3 has 17 residues. V lost 1 base and J 2 bases, leaving 17 bases between the germline ends.

In regard to this clonotype: A much more abundant neighbour one base away suggests this may be a read error. The rearrangement links TRBV27 to TRBJ2-3; 9 bases are a match to TRBD2. CDR1 and CDR2 (germline): MNHEY, SMNVEV (reference sequence). CDR3 size: 14 residues. The CDR3 spells CASRPSGALDTLYF. DNA for the CDR3: TGTGCCAGCAGACCTAGCGGGGCGCTAGATACGCTGTATTTT.

The chain recombines TRBV10-3 with TRBJ2-1, with TRBD2 matching 8 bases. This CDR3 has 12 residues. Germline assignment: CDR1 ENHRY and CDR2 SYGVKD. V was pared by 11 bases and J by 5 bases, with 5 bases of the junction left unmatched. In nucleotides, the CDR3 is TGTGCCTTACTAGCGGAACACAATGAGCAGTTCTTC. Translating gives CALLAEHNEQFF.

This clonotype appeared many times. V usage is TRBV7-9 and J usage is TRBJ2-4; TRBD2 matches 10 bases. CDR3 length equals 17 residues. CDR1 is SEHNR, CDR2 FQNEAQ, per germline (reference sequence). V lost 5 bases and J lost 9; bases outside the gene matches: 16. CDR3 coding DNA: TGTGCCAGCAGCCACCTGACTAGTGAAGCGGGGGGGGGCATTCAGTACTTC. This translates into CASSHLTSEAGGGIQYF. The entire variable domain, with the rest obtained from reference TRBV7-9 and TRBJ2-4, is as follows: DTGVSQNPRHKITKRGQNVTFRCDPISEHNRLYWYRQTLGQGPEFLTYFQNEAQLEKSRLLSDRFSAERPKGSFSTLEIQRTEQGDSAMYLCASSHLTSEAGGGIQYFGAGTRLSVL.

The V call is TRBV5-6, the J call TRBJ2-3; D gene uncertain. This CDR3 has 17 residues. CDR1 and CDR2 (germline): SGHDT, YYEEEE. Trimming took off 4 bases at V and 1 base at J, with 19 bases between the two ends. CDR3 in DNA: TGTGCCAGCAGCCAAGAGTCGGCTGGTCTTGGCACAGATACGCAGTATTTT. It translates to CASSQESAGLGTDTQYF.

This clonotype came up many times. The J gene is TRBJ2-2, the V gene TRBV19; 8 bases line up with TRBD2. This CDR3 has 14 amino acids. Germline V gene data show CDR1 as LNHDA and CDR2 as SQIVND (reference sequence). Unmatched junction bases numbered 10, after V lost 11 bases and J lost 5 bases. The CDR3 protein is CASHSGMGTGELFF. In DNA, the CDR3 is TGTGCCTCTCATAGCGGGATGGGAACCGGGGAGCTGTTTTTT.

The chain employs TRBV11-2 and TRBJ2-5, with 10 nucleotides matching TRBD1. From germline, CDR1 is SGHAT and CDR2 FQNNGV. The V and J ends lost 5 bases and 2 bases, in that order; junction bases with no gene match: 5. This CDR3 is built from 15 residues. The CDR3 sequence is CASSPTDRGQETQYF. The CDR3 nucleotides are TGTGCCAGCAGCCCAACGGACAGGGGGCAAGAGACCCAGTACTTC. The full variable domain, completed using reference TRBV11-2 and TRBJ2-5, is EAGVAQSPRYKIIEKRQSVAFWCNPISGHATLYWYQQILGQGPKLLIQFQNNGVVDDSQLPKDRFSAERLKGVDSTLKIQPAKLEDSAVYLCASSPTDRGQETQYFGPGTRLLVL.

There are many counts of this clonotype. This rearrangement joins TRBV10-3 to TRBJ1-3; TRBD1 is a possible D gene (5 bases). V shed 10 bases and J shed 0 bases, with 16 bases lying between them. The CDR3 is 15 amino acids. The germline V gene encodes CDR1 ENHRY and CDR2 SYGVKD. CDR3 in DNA: TGTGCCACCTCCCCGGGGGGGGTCTCTGGAAACACCATATATTTT. This sequence encodes CATSPGGVSGNTIYF.